The rows below give T cell receptor beta chains drawn from one sample of a study of blood T cell repertoires in COVID-19. The table came from immunoSEQ multiplex PCR; TCRdb's copy has only in-frame clones and leaves some out. Of 170,000 or so clones in the sample, 88% were seen once. The source material was PBMCs or T cells enriched from blood (not recorded which). These receptors were taken from a woman between 18 and 30 years old who had recovered from COVID-19. Each CDR3 is given with its conserved first and last residue. A D gene is named only where the DNA matches it firmly. The size of a clone is reported for some rows only, either as once, few or many, or as a class for expanded clones.

>TRBJ2-1|NA|TRBV9|TRBD2
CASSVGSSGIYNEQFF
TGTGCCAGCAGCGTAGGTTCTAGCGGGATCTACAATGAGCAGTTCTTC
>TRBJ2-6|NA|TRBV2|NA
CASGARASSGANVLTF
TGTGCCAGCGGGGCCAGGGCCAGCTCTGGGGCCAACGTCCTGACTTTC
>TRBJ2-7|NA|TRBV10-2|NA
CASSWTASYEQYF
TGCGCCAGCAGTTGGACAGCCTCCTACGAGCAGTACTTC
>TRBJ2-2|NA|TRBV19|TRBD1
CASSSGQGGTGELFF
TGTGCCAGCTCATCAGGACAGGGTGGCACCGGGGAGCTGTTTTTT
>TRBJ2-7|NA|TRBV11-1|TRBD1
CASSWDRGYEQYF
TGTGCCAGCAGCTGGGACAGGGGCTACGAGCAGTACTTC
>TRBJ2-3|NA|TRBV28|TRBD2
CASTRLAGGSDTQYF
TGTGCCAGCACCAGACTAGCGGGGGGGTCAGATACGCAGTATTTT
>TRBJ2-2|NA|TRBV29-1|NA
CSAMRTENTGELFF
TGCAGCGCGATGAGGACAGAGAACACCGGGGAGCTGTTTTTT
>TRBJ2-1|NA|TRBV6-6|TRBD2
CASSYSAGGAVNEQFF
TGTGCCAGCAGTTACTCTGCCGGGGGGGCTGTCAATGAGCAGTTCTTC
>TRBJ1-2|NA|TRBV5-1|TRBD1
CASSLSQGAPLYTF
TGCGCCAGCAGCTTGTCCCAGGGGGCCCCCCTTTACACCTTC
>TRBJ1-2|NA|TRBV4-1|TRBD1
CASSQDSQGANYGYTF
TGCGCCAGCAGCCAAGATAGTCAGGGGGCAAACTATGGCTACACCTTC
>TRBJ2-1|NA|TRBV2|NA
CASSGGLAHYNEQFF
TGTGCCAGCAGTGGTGGGCTAGCTCATTACAATGAGCAGTTCTTC
>TRBJ2-7|NA|TRBV19|NA
CASRGGGSYEQYF
TGTGCCAGTAGGGGTGGCGGCTCCTACGAGCAGTACTTC
>TRBJ2-7|once|TRBV9|NA
CASSKGVSSYEQYF
TGTGCCAGCAGCAAAGGGGTAAGCTCCTACGAGCAGTACTTC
>TRBJ1-2|NA|TRBV28|NA
CASSPPGIGYTF
TGTGCCAGCAGTCCCCCAGGGATTGGCTACACCTTC
>TRBJ2-7|once|TRBV11-2|NA
CASSSVEGSSYEQYF
TGTGCCAGCAGCTCCGTGGAGGGGAGTAGCTACGAGCAGTACTTC
>TRBJ2-2|NA|TRBV7-2|NA
CASSLSVATGMGELFF
TGTGCCAGCAGCTTATCGGTAGCGACGGGCATGGGGGAGCTGTTTTTT
>TRBJ2-3|NA|TRBV10-3|NA
CAVRQQPQDTQYF
TGTGCCGTTCGACAGCAACCACAAGATACGCAGTATTTT
>TRBJ2-3|NA|TRBV7-9|NA
CASIKGRLYSTDTQYF
TGTGCCAGCATCAAAGGCCGGTTATACAGCACAGATACGCAGTATTTT
>TRBJ2-1|many|TRBV4-3|TRBD2
CASSQEPPISGGFVNEQFF
TGCGCCAGCAGCCAAGAACCCCCGATTAGCGGGGGGTTTGTAAATGAGCAGTTCTTC
>TRBJ2-1|NA|TRBV6-5|TRBD2
CASLPTSGGAYEQFF
TGTGCCAGCCTCCCTACTAGCGGGGGGGCTTATGAGCAGTTCTTC
>TRBJ2-1|NA|TRBV10-2|NA
CASSEFPTSANEQFF
TGCGCCAGCAGTGAGTTCCCGACTAGTGCCAATGAGCAGTTCTTC
>TRBJ2-5|once|TRBV4-1|NA
CASSPLFRVTQYF
TGCGCCAGCAGCCCCCTCTTTCGGGTAACCCAGTACTTC
>TRBJ1-3|NA|TRBV6-2/TRBV6-3|TRBD1
CASSYSQGAHDF
TGTGCCAGCAGTTACTCGCAGGGGGCACACGATTTT
>TRBJ1-2|NA|TRBV15|NA
CATSRDLTTVSGGYTF
TGTGCCACCAGCAGAGATCTGACGACAGTCTCAGGTGGCTACACCTTC
>TRBJ2-3|NA|TRBV2|NA
CASFLEAAGTDTQYF
TGTGCCAGCTTCCTAGAGGCAGCGGGCACAGATACGCAGTATTTT
>TRBJ1-1|NA|TRBV27|NA
CASSLGWASTEAFF
TGTGCCAGCAGTTTAGGGTGGGCGAGCACTGAAGCTTTCTTT
>TRBJ1-1|NA|TRBV7-2|NA
CASSLARGGNTEAFF
TGTGCCAGCAGCTTAGCTCGGGGGGGGAACACTGAAGCTTTCTTT
>TRBJ1-4|NA|TRBV6-5|TRBD1
CASSSRQGHLYEKLFF
TGTGCCAGCAGTTCGAGACAGGGGCACTTATATGAAAAACTGTTTTTT
>TRBJ2-7|NA|TRBV7-8|TRBD2
CASSLAGDYPYEQYF
TGTGCCAGCAGCTTAGCGGGGGACTACCCCTACGAGCAGTACTTC